This passage covers 5 T cell receptor beta chains from one sample sequenced in a study of T cell responses to AZD1222 COVID-19 vaccine. Generated by immunoSEQ multiplex PCR, the TCRdb table keeps only in-frame clones and is missing some. Found here are 130,000 or so clones, 94% of them singletons; the top ten hold roughly 6.6%. Sequencing was performed on peripheral blood, taken on day 0 of AZD1222 vaccination. The receptors shown here come from an adult in good health.

The chain couples TRBV30 to TRBJ2-7; D is possibly TRBD1 (5 bases). The CDR3 totals 13 residues. CDR1 and CDR2 (germline): GTSNPN, SVGIG (reference sequence). V was trimmed by 1 base and J by 5 bases, leaving 12 bases between them. CDR3 coding DNA: TGTGCCTGGAGTGACCAGGGTTATGACGAGCAGTACTTC. Its protein product is CAWSDQGYDEQYF.

This rearrangement joins TRBV11-2 to TRBJ2-3; D gene ambiguous. Trimming shortened V by 1 base and J by 5 bases, and 13 bases separated the two germline ends. There are 15 residues in the CDR3. Germline V gives CDR1 SGHAT, CDR2 FQNNGV. The chain's CDR3 is CASSLVSRLRDTQYF. CDR3 nucleotide sequence: TGTGCCAGCAGCTTAGTGTCGCGGCTTAGAGATACGCAGTATTTT.

In this sample, this clone turned up once. This sequence joins TRBV9 and TRBJ2-1; D is perhaps TRBD1 (5 bases). Germline lookup yields CDR1 SGDLS and CDR2 YYNGEE. The CDR3 sequence is 15 residues long. V shed 0 bases and J shed 5 bases, with 12 bases lying between them. The CDR3 nucleotides are TGTGCCAGCAGCGTAGTGGGGCATGGGGACAATGAGCAGTTCTTC. It translates to CASSVVGHGDNEQFF. Drawing the rest from reference TRBV9 and TRBJ2-1, the complete variable domain is DSGVTQTPKHLITATGQRVTLRCSPRSGDLSVYWYQQSLDQGLQFLIQYYNGEERAKGNILERFSAQQFPDLHSELNLSSLELGDSALYFCASSVVGHGDNEQFFGPGTRLTVL.

The J gene is TRBJ2-7, the V gene TRBV7-2; 11 bases line up with TRBD2. Germline V CDR1 and CDR2: SGHTA, FQGNSA. V shed 5 bases, J shed 7 bases, and the junction held 7 bases outside the gene matches. This CDR3 comprises 14 residues. The CDR3: CASSRSLAGGEQYF. CDR3 coding DNA: TGTGCCAGCAGCCGCAGTCTAGCGGGAGGTGAGCAGTACTTC.

Worth noting for this clone: A read error may account for a junction end that differs from germline. The chain is built from TRBV6-5 and TRBJ1-1; no definite D call. The length of the CDR3 is 14 residues. Per germline, CDR1 MNHEY and CDR2 SVGAGI. This chain's CDR3 is CVSMKVEENTEAFF. CDR3 DNA: TGTGTCAGCATGAAGGTCGAGGAGAACACTGAAGCTTTCTTT.